The 19 T cell receptor beta chains below come from one sample, sequenced in a study of T-cell reconstitution after alpha-beta-depleted transplantation in children. Preparation of the TCRbeta library involved a method that used unique molecular identifiers. TCRdb re-analysed the PCR reads in MiXCR, keeping a single row per CDR3 protein. In the table there are a few hundred thousand distinct CDR3 sequences, approximately 11% of which are singletons. This specimen was PBMCs, taken before TCRalphabeta/CD19-depleted stem cell transplant. The receptors stem from a child younger than two with acute myeloid leukemia, due to receive a stem cell transplant.

At least ten counts were recorded for this clonotype. The chain combines TRBV20-1 with TRBJ2-1, with a tentative D call TRBD2 (5 bases). Germline assignment: CDR1 DFQATT and CDR2 SNEGSKA (reference sequence). With 1 base removed from V and 2 bases from J, the gap between germline ends came to 9 bases. This CDR3 comprises 14 residues. CDR3 region: CSARVAGPYNEQFF. The CDR3 DNA is TGCAGTGCTAGAGTGGCGGGCCCCTACAATGAGCAGTTCTTC.

This clonotype was counted ten times or more. The chain employs TRBV7-9 and TRBJ1-4; D perhaps matches TRBD1 (5 bases). There are 14 residues in the CDR3. The V and J ends lost 7 bases and 6 bases respectively, with 15 bases between them. Germline V CDR1 and CDR2: SEHNR, FQNEAQ (reference sequence). CDR3 DNA sequence: TGTGCCAGCACCCCCCGCGGGGCCGATGAAAAACTGTTTTTT. It encodes CASTPRGADEKLFF.

This clonotype has at least ten counts. The rearrangement links TRBV21-1 to TRBJ2-1; the D call TRBD2 from the table was never checked on the DNA. TRBV21-1 is annotated as a pseudogene. The CDR3 is 11 amino acids. The CDR3 sequence: CASSKTSGEFF. As DNA, the CDR3 is TGTGCCAGCAGCAAAACAAGCGGGGAGTTCTTC.

This clonotype has ten or more counts. V usage is TRBV7-2 and J usage is TRBJ2-1, with 10 bases fitting TRBD2. The ends lost 1 base at V and 7 bases at J; junction bases unmatched: 10. Germline loops: CDR1 SGHTA, CDR2 FQGNSA. The CDR3 is made up of 17 amino acids. CDR3 bases: TGTGCCAGCAGCTTAGGGGGAATAGCGGGAGGCCAGAATGAGCAGTTCTTC. Protein sequence: CASSLGGIAGGQNEQFF.

The rearrangement links TRBV7-1 to TRBJ2-5; D gene ambiguous. TRBV7-1 is an ORF; its function is uncertain. V was shortened by 3 bases and J by 3 bases, with 11 bases between the two germline ends. The CDR3 runs to 14 residues. CDR3 coding DNA: TGTGCCAGCAGCTCCAAGCCCGGAGAAGAGACCCAGTACTTC. Translating gives CASSSKPGEETQYF.

The table lists this clonotype with many counts. J is TRBJ2-6 and V is TRBV20-1, with TRBD1 matching over 7 bases. The ends lost 5 bases at V and 0 bases at J; junction bases unmatched: 4. From germline, CDR1 is DFQATT and CDR2 SNEGSKA (reference sequence). This CDR3 contains 15 residues. The CDR3 bases are TGCAGTGCTCCGGGACAGTCCTCTGGGGCCAACGTCCTGACTTTC. Amino acids: CSAPGQSSGANVLTF.

This clonotype was observed many times. CDR3 DNA: TGTGCCAGCAGTGTTAGGGATACTGAAGCTTTCTTT. Amino acid sequence: CASSVRDTEAFF. The chain recombines TRBV2 with TRBJ1-1; D not resolved. The germline CDR1 and CDR2 sequences are SNHLY and FYNNEI. This CDR3 has 12 amino acids. The V end was cut by 4 bases, the J end by 5 bases, with 8 bases between.

Many counts were recorded for this clonotype. This chain joins TRBV5-5 and TRBJ1-2; D gene unclear. Trimming stripped 4 bases from V and 7 bases from J, with 11 bases between. The CDR3 sequence is 12 residues long. The germline V gene has CDR1 SGHKS and CDR2 YYEKEE (reference sequence). CDR3 amino acids: CASSQPLGGYTF. CDR3 DNA sequence: TGTGCCAGCAGCCAACCCCTCGGTGGCTACACCTTC.

This clonotype was seen ten or more times. The rearrangement joins TRBV6-6 to TRBJ2-3, with D uncertain. Trimming took off 8 bases at V and 4 bases at J, with 13 bases between the two ends. Germline lookup yields CDR1 MNHNY and CDR2 SVGAGI (reference sequence). The CDR3 spans 13 residues. The CDR3 DNA follows: TGTGCCAGCTCCGCGCTGGCCTCAGATACGCAGTATTTT. Translation: CASSALASDTQYF.

This clonotype was counted at least ten times. The rearrangement links TRBV18 to TRBJ1-2; 8 nucleotides agree with TRBD1. In germline, CDR1 is KGHSH, CDR2 LQKENI. This CDR3 is built from 16 residues. With 3 bases clipped from V and 3 bases from J, the junction kept 9 bases outside the gene matches. CDR3 coding DNA: TGTGCCAGCTCACCGATGGACAGGGCTATTGACTATGGCTACACCTTC. Its translation: CASSPMDRAIDYGYTF.

This clonotype has at least ten counts. The V gene is TRBV2, the J gene TRBJ1-2; TRBD1 is a possible D gene (6 bases). Germline CDR1 and CDR2: SNHLY and FYNNEI. This CDR3 has 15 residues. V lost 6 bases and J 0 bases, leaving 14 bases between the germline ends. CDR3 sequence (DNA): TGTGCCAGCAGAGAACAGGGCAGAGCTAACTATGGCTACACCTTC. Protein product: CASREQGRANYGYTF.

This clonotype was observed at least ten times. The CDR3: CASSQDNRDEQYF. CDR3 sequence (DNA): TGTGCCAGCAGCCAAGATAACAGGGACGAGCAGTACTTC. The chain uses TRBV4-2 and TRBJ2-7; the D gene is possibly TRBD1 (6 bases). Germline V CDR1 and CDR2: LGHNA, YNFKEQ. The V and J ends lost 0 bases and 5 bases respectively, with 8 bases between them. The CDR3 has 13 residues.

The rearrangement joins TRBV29-1 to TRBJ1-1; D not certain. Trimming cost V 7 bases and J 0 bases, with 9 bases left between them. CDR3 length equals 12 residues. CDR1 SQVTM and CDR2 ANQGSEA come from the germline V gene. In DNA, the CDR3 is TGCAGCGCCACTCAGTTGAACACTGAAGCTTTCTTT. Translated: CSATQLNTEAFF.

This clonotype has a count of ten or more. The chain has TRBV5-1 and TRBJ2-1; TRBD1 aligns across 9 bases. CDR1 is SGHRS, CDR2 YFSETQ, per germline. The ends lost 4 bases at V and 3 bases at J; junction bases unmatched: 8. The CDR3 is made up of 16 amino acids. CDR3 DNA: TGCGCCAGCAGCGTTGCGACGGGACAGGGCTACAATGAGCAGTTCTTC. This sequence encodes CASSVATGQGYNEQFF. Variable domain in full (rest from reference TRBV5-1 and TRBJ2-1): KAGVTQTPRYLIKTRGQQVTLSCSPISGHRSVSWYQQTPGQGLQFLFEYFSETQRNKGNFPGRFSGRQFSNSRSEMNVSTLELGDSALYLCASSVATGQGYNEQFFGPGTRLTVL.

Ten or more counts support this clonotype. The CDR3, as DNA: TGTGCCAGCAGCTTAGTAGCGGTAAACACCGGGGAGCTGTTTTTT. As protein: CASSLVAVNTGELFF. The chain is built from TRBV7-2 and TRBJ2-2; possibly TRBD2 for D (6 bases). The germline gives CDR1 SGHTA, CDR2 FQGNSA. Trimming cost V 1 base and J 2 bases, with 8 bases left between them. This CDR3 has 15 amino acids.

This clonotype was recorded many times. The chain is built from TRBV7-2 and TRBJ2-1, with D perhaps given as TRBD1 or TRBD2 (5 bases each). There are 13 residues in the CDR3. V was trimmed by 1 base and J by 5 bases, leaving 6 bases between them. Germline V gene sequence: CDR1 SGHTA, CDR2 FQGNSA. The chain's CDR3 is CASSLEGHNEQFF. DNA for the CDR3: TGTGCCAGCAGCTTAGAGGGACACAATGAGCAGTTCTTC.

This clonotype was seen at least ten times. J is TRBJ1-1 and V is TRBV5-5; TRBD1 matches 7 bases. The V gene's germline CDR1 is SGHKS and CDR2 YYEKEE (reference sequence). The trim removed 4 bases at V and 0 bases at J, leaving 3 bases unmatched. The CDR3 spans 14 residues. CDR3 protein: CASSRGQMNTEAFF. In DNA form, the CDR3 reads TGTGCCAGCAGCCGGGGACAGATGAACACTGAAGCTTTCTTT.

In its sample, this clonotype was seen many times. The chain is built from TRBV5-1 and TRBJ1-3, with 10 nucleotides matching TRBD1. The CDR3 spans 17 residues. The germline V gene encodes CDR1 SGHRS and CDR2 YFSETQ. V lost 3 bases and J lost 4; bases outside the gene matches: 10. The DNA of the CDR3 is TGCGCCAGCAGCTCCGGGACAGGGGCCTCTGGCGGAAACACCATATATTTT. Protein sequence: CASSSGTGASGGNTIYF.

This clonotype was observed at least ten times. This rearrangement joins TRBV12-3 or TRBV12-4 to TRBJ1-2; 7 bases map to TRBD1. The junction had 3 bases not matched to a gene; V was cut back by 6 bases and J by 2 bases. The length of the CDR3 is 13 residues. CDR3 nucleotides: TGTGCCAGCAGAGAGGGACAGAACTATGGCTACACCTTC. This gives the protein CASREGQNYGYTF.